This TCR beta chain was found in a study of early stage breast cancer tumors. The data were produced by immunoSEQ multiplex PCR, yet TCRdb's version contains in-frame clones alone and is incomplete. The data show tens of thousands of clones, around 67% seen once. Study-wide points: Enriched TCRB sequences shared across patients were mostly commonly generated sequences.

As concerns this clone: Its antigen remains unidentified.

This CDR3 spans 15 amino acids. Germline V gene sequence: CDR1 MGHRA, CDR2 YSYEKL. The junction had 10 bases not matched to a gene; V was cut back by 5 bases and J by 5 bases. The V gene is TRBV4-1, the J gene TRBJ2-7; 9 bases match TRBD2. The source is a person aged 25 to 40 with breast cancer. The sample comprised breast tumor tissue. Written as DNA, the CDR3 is TGCGCCAGCAGCTCACCGGCGGGAGGGTTACACGAGCAGTACTTC. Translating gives CASSSPAGGLHEQYF.